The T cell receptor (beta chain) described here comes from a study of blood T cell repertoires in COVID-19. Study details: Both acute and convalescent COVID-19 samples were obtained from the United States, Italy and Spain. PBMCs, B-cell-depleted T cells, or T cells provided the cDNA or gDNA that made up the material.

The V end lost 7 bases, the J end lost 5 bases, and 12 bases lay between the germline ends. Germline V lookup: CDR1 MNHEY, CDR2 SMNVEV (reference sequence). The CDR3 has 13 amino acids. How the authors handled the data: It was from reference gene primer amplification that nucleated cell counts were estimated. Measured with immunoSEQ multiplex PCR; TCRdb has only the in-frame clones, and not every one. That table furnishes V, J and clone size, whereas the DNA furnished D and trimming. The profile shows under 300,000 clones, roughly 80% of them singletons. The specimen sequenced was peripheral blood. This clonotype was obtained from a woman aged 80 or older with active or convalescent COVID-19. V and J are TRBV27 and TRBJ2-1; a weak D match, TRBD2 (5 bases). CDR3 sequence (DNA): TGTGCCAGCACCACCCCGGGGAACAATGAGCAGTTCTTC. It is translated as CASTTPGNNEQFF.